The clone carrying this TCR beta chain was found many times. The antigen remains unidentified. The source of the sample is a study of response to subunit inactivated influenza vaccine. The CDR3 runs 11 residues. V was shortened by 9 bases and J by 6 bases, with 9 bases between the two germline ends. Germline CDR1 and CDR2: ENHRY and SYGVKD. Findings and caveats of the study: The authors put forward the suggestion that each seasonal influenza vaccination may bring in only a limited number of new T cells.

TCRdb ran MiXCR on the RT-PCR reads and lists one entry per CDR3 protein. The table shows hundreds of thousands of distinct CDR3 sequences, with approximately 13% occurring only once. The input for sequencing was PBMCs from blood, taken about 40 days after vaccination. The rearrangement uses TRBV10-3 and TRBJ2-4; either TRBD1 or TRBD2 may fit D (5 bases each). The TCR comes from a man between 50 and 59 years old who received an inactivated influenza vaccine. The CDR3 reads CAIGDLNIQYF. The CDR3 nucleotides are TGTGCCATTGGGGACCTAAACATTCAGTACTTC.